These 16 T cell receptor beta chains were sequenced from one sample in a study of blood T cell repertoires in COVID-19. Method: immunoSEQ multiplex PCR; TCRdb's copy keeps in-frame clones and lacks some. This sample has roughly 80,000 clones, with approximately 87% found just once. The sequenced sample was peripheral blood. The receptors here all came from a man at least 80 years old in a cohort sampled during active COVID-19.

The chain couples TRBV6-1 to TRBJ2-2, with D unresolved. Germline V CDR1 and CDR2: MNHNS, SASEGT. This CDR3 contains 14 residues. V was cut by 2 bases and J by 1 base, with 5 bases left in between. In DNA, the CDR3 is TGTGCCAGCAGTGAACCAGGGAACACCGGGGAGCTGTTTTTT. Protein sequence: CASSEPGNTGELFF.

V is TRBV6-5 and J is TRBJ1-3; D gene ambiguous. Trimming stripped 4 bases from V and 0 bases from J, with 10 bases between. CDR1 and CDR2 from the germline V gene are MNHEY and SVGAGI. The CDR3 length is 15 residues. CDR3 bases: TGTGCCAGCAGTTCCCGGGATCTCTCTGGAAACACCATATATTTT. Its protein product is CASSSRDLSGNTIYF.

This chain uses TRBV6-5 with TRBJ1-3; D gene uncertain. CDR1 is MNHEY and CDR2 is SVGAGI in the germline V gene. The CDR3 length is 16 residues. Trimming removed 2 bases at V and 0 bases at J, with 11 bases between. The CDR3 loop reads CASSYNLGLSGNTIYF. The CDR3 coding sequence is TGTGCCAGCAGTTACAACTTGGGCCTCTCTGGAAACACCATATATTTT.

The J gene is TRBJ1-6, the V gene TRBV7-2; 8 bases fit TRBD1. Per the germline V gene, CDR1 is SGHTA and CDR2 is FQGNSA. V gave up 5 bases and J gave up 8 bases; unmatched junction bases: 5. This CDR3 region has 14 residues. DNA of the CDR3: TGTGCCAGCAGCCTTGGGACAGGATATTCACCCCTCCACTTT. It specifies CASSLGTGYSPLHF.

V is TRBV19 and J is TRBJ1-4; D gene unclear. Germline lookup yields CDR1 LNHDA and CDR2 SQIVND (reference sequence). Trimming took off 9 bases at V and 6 bases at J, with 14 bases between the two ends. The CDR3 contains 13 residues. The CDR3 sequence: CASLPNRDEKLFF. In nucleotides, the CDR3 is TGTGCCAGCCTCCCGAACCGAGATGAAAAACTGTTTTTT.

The V gene is TRBV5-1, the J gene TRBJ2-7; D might be TRBD1 (6 bases). The CDR3 runs to 15 residues. Trimming pared 6 bases from V and 0 bases from J, leaving 16 bases between. Germline CDR1 reads SGHRS; CDR2 reads YFSETQ. The CDR3 DNA reads as TGCGCCAGCACCTGGGGGCCGAGGGGCTCCTACGAGCAGTACTTC. Translated: CASTWGPRGSYEQYF.

J is TRBJ2-1 and V is TRBV28; 7 bases match TRBD2. The CDR3 consists of 15 residues. CDR1 and CDR2 (germline): MDHEN, SYDVKM. Trimming at V came to 6 bases and at J to 3 bases, leaving 8 bases not matched to a gene. The CDR3 here is CASRAQRGDYNEQFF. CDR3 nucleotide sequence: TGTGCCAGCAGAGCTCAACGGGGGGACTACAATGAGCAGTTCTTC.

The chain employs TRBV5-8 and TRBJ2-7; tentatively, D is TRBD1 (6 bases). There are 15 residues in the CDR3. Trimming shortened V by 6 bases and J by 2 bases, and 18 bases separated the two germline ends. Germline V gene data show CDR1 as SGHTS and CDR2 as YDEGEE. CDR3 loop: CASTLDRQGAYEQYV. The DNA for the CDR3 is TGTGCCAGCACGTTAGACAGGCAAGGGGCCTACGAGCAGTACGTC.

CDR3 sequence reads: CASSPMGGQSTDTQYF. CDR3 sequence (DNA): TGTGCCAGTAGTCCCATGGGGGGACAGAGCACAGATACGCAGTATTTT. The gene calls are TRBV19 and TRBJ2-3, with D possibly matching TRBD1 (7 bases). The CDR3 length is 16 residues. Germline assignment: CDR1 LNHDA and CDR2 SQIVND (reference sequence). V was pared by 5 bases and J by 0 bases, with 15 bases between.

The rearrangement uses TRBV2 and TRBJ1-1, with unresolved D. CDR1 is SNHLY and CDR2 is FYNNEI in the germline V gene. V dropped 2 bases and J dropped 6 bases, with 16 bases sitting between them. CDR3 length equals 15 residues. CDR3 in amino acids: CASSEFGVEVSEAFF. The CDR3 coding sequence is TGTGCCAGCAGTGAATTCGGCGTAGAGGTGTCTGAAGCTTTCTTT.

V gene TRBV5-4 combines with J gene TRBJ2-7, with a possible D match to TRBD1 (6 bases). V was cut by 0 bases and J by 2 bases, with 15 bases left in between. CDR1 is SGHNT and CDR2 is YYREEE in the germline V gene (reference sequence). The CDR3 covers 16 residues. CDR3 coding DNA: TGTGCCAGCAGCTTGGCCTCCAGGGGAGCAACCTACGAGCAGTACTTC. Translation gives CASSLASRGATYEQYF.

The chain uses TRBV7-2 and TRBJ1-2; 12 positions agree with TRBD1. This CDR3 has 15 residues. Germline loops: CDR1 SGHTA, CDR2 FQGNSA. Trimming at V came to 3 bases and at J to 6 bases, leaving 5 bases not matched to a gene. This chain's CDR3 is CASSFKGQGAHGYTF. The CDR3 nucleotides read TGTGCCAGCAGCTTCAAGGGACAGGGGGCACATGGCTACACCTTC.

This rearrangement joins TRBV19 to TRBJ2-3, with a possible D match to TRBD1 (5 bases). The length of the CDR3 is 15 residues. Germline V gives CDR1 LNHDA, CDR2 SQIVND (reference sequence). Trimming left V 6 bases short and J 0 bases short, with 13 bases between. The CDR3 spells CASRRARVSTDTQYF. The CDR3 DNA is TGTGCCAGTAGAAGAGCCAGGGTAAGCACAGATACGCAGTATTTT.

The chain employs TRBV5-8 and TRBJ2-5; D unclear. This CDR3 contains 14 residues. Germline V CDR1 and CDR2: SGHTS, YDEGEE. With 0 bases removed from V and 2 bases from J, the gap between germline ends came to 8 bases. The CDR3 nucleotides are TGTGCCAGCAGCTTGGTTGCGGCTCAAGAGACCCAGTACTTC. Residues: CASSLVAAQETQYF.

The chain couples TRBV5-1 to TRBJ2-2, with D perhaps TRBD1 (5 bases). Looked up from germline, CDR1 is SGHRS and CDR2 is YFSETQ. The CDR3 consists of 15 residues. Trimming removed 2 bases at V and 5 bases at J, with 13 bases between. The CDR3: CASSFRAAGTGELFF. The CDR3 DNA reads as TGCGCCAGCAGCTTCCGTGCCGCAGGGACCGGGGAGCTGTTTTTT.

In its sample, this clone was seen a few times. The J gene is TRBJ1-5, the V gene TRBV16, with TRBD1 identical over 7 bases. After removal of 0 bases from V and 1 base from J, the junction contained 3 bases not matched to a gene. The CDR3 extends over 16 amino acids. Germline CDR1 KGHSY, CDR2 FQNENV. The CDR3 is CASSQSPGQSNQPQHF. In nucleotides, the CDR3 is TGTGCCAGCAGCCAATCTCCGGGACAGAGCAATCAGCCCCAGCATTTT.